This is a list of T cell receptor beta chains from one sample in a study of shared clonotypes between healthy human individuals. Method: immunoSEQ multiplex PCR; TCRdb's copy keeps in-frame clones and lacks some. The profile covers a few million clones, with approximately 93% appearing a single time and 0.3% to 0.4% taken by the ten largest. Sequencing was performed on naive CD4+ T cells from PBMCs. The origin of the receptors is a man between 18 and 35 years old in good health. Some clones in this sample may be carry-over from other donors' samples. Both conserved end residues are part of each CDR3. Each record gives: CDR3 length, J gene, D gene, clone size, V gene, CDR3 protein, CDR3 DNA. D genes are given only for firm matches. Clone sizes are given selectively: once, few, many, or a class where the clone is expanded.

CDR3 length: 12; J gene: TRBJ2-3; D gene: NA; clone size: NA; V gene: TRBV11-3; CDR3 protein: CASSLSRGTQYF; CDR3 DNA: TGTGCCAGCAGCTTAAGCCGGGGAACGCAGTATTTT
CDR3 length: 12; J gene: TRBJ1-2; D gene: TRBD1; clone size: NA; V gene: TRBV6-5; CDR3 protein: CASSRQGWGYTF; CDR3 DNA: TGTGCCAGCAGTCGACAGGGGTGGGGCTACACCTTC
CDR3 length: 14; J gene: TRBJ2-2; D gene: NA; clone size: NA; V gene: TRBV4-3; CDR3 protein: CASSRPGDTGELFF; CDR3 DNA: TGCGCCAGCAGCCGACCCGGAGACACCGGGGAGCTGTTTTTT
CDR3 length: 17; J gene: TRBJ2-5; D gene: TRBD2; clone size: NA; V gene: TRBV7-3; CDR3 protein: CASSLVGAGAVLETQYF; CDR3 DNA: TGTGCCAGCAGCTTAGTAGGCGCGGGAGCGGTATTAGAGACCCAGTACTTC
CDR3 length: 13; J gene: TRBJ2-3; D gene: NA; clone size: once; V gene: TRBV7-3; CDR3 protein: CASSPSRANTQYF; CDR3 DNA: TGTGCCAGCAGCCCCTCTCGTGCCAATACGCAGTATTTT
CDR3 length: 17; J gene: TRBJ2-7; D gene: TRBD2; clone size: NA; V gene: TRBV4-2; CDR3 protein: CASSQGRLAGGPYEQYF; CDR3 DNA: TGTGCCAGCAGCCAAGGAAGACTAGCGGGAGGGCCCTACGAGCAGTACTTC
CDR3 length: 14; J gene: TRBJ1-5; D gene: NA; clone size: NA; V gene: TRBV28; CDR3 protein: CASGRQVWVQPQHF; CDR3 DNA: TGTGCCAGCGGTAGACAAGTTTGGGTTCAGCCCCAGCATTTT
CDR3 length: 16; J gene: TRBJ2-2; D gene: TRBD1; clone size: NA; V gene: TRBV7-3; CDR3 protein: CASSLFGTANTGELFF; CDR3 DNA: TGTGCCAGCAGCTTATTCGGGACAGCGAACACCGGGGAGCTGTTTTTT
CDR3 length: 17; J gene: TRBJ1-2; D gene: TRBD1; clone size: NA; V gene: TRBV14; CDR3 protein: CASSQTGQGASRNGYTF; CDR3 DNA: TGTGCCAGCAGCCAAACGGGACAGGGGGCGTCAAGGAATGGCTACACCTTC
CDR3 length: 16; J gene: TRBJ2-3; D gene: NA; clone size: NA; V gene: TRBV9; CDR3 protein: CASSVAALPPKDTQYF; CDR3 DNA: TGTGCCAGCAGCGTAGCGGCTTTACCGCCTAAAGATACGCAGTATTTT
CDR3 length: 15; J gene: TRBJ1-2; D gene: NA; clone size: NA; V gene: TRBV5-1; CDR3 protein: CASSHQGQGIYGYTF; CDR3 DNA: TGCGCCAGCAGCCATCAGGGGCAGGGTATCTATGGCTACACCTTC
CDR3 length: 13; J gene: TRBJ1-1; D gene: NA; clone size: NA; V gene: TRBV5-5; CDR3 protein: CASSLVANTEAFF; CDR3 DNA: TGTGCCAGCAGCCTGGTCGCAAACACTGAAGCTTTCTTT
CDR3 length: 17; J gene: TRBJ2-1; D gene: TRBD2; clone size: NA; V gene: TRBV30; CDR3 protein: CARSSGRASTLNNEQFF; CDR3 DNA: TGTGCCCGGTCTAGCGGGAGGGCCTCCACACTGAACAATGAGCAGTTCTTC
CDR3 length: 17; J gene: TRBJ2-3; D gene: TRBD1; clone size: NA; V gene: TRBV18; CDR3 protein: CASSPFRTGLIPDTQYF; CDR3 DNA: TGTGCCAGCTCACCGTTTAGGACAGGGTTAATTCCAGATACGCAGTATTTT
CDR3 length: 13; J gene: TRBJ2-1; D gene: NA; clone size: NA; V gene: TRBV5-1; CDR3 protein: CASTQTSGNEQFF; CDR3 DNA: TGCGCCAGCACCCAGACATCGGGAAATGAGCAGTTCTTC
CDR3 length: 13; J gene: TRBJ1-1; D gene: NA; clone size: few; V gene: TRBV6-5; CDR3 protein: CASTEPAISGAFF; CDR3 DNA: TGTGCCAGCACCGAACCCGCAATCTCTGGGGCTTTCTTT
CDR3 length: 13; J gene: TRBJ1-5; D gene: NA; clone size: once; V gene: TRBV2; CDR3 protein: CASSDGGNQPQHF; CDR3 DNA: TGTGCCAGCAGTGACGGAGGGAATCAGCCCCAGCATTTT
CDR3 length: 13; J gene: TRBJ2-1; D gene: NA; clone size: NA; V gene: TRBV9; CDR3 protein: CASSVDRHNEQFF; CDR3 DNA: TGTGCCAGCAGCGTAGACCGGCACAATGAGCAGTTCTTC
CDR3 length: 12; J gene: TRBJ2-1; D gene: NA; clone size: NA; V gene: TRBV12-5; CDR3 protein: CASGSPSGEQFF; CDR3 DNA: TGTGCTAGTGGTTCCCCATCCGGTGAGCAGTTCTTC
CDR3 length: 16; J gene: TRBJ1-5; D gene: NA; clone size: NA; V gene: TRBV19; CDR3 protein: CASSPDRSYSNQPQHF; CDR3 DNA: TGTGCCAGTAGCCCTGACAGATCTTATAGCAATCAGCCCCAGCATTTT
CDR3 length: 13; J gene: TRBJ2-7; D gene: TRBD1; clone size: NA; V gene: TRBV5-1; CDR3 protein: CASSFGQGAEQYF; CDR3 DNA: TGCGCCAGCAGCTTCGGACAGGGGGCCGAGCAGTACTTC
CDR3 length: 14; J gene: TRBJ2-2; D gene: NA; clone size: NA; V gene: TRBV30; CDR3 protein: CASGTETNTGELFF; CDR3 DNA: TGTGCCTCCGGGACGGAGACGAACACCGGGGAGCTGTTTTTT
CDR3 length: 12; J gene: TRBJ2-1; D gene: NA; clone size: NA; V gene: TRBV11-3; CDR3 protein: CASSLDGGEQFF; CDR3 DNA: TGTGCCAGCAGCTTGGACGGGGGTGAGCAGTTCTTC
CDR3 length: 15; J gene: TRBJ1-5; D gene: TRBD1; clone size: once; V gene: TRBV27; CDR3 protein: CASSPSGTAHQPQHF; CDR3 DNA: TGTGCCAGCAGTCCAAGCGGGACAGCTCATCAGCCCCAGCATTTT
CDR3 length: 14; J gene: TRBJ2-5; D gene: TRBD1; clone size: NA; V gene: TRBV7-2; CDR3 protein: CASSLHRGQETQYF; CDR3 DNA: TGTGCCAGCAGCCTACACAGGGGGCAGGAGACCCAGTACTTC
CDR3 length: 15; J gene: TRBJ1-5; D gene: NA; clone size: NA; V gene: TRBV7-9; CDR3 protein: CASSPGGLSNQPQHF; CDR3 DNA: TGTGCCAGCAGCCCGGGGGGGCTTAGCAATCAGCCCCAGCATTTT
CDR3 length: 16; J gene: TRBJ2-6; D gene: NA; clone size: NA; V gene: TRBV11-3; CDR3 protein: CASSGVGGSGANVLTF; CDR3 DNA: TGTGCCAGCAGCGGAGTGGGGGGCTCTGGGGCCAACGTCCTGACTTTC
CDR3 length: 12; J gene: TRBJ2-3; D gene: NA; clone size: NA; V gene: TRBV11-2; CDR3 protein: CASSLAGDTQYF; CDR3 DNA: TGTGCCAGCAGCTTAGCGGGGGATACGCAGTATTTT
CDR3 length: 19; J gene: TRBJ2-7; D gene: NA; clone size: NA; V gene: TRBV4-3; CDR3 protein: CASSQDGERGRKASYEQYF; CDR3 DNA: TGCGCCAGCAGCCAAGATGGGGAAAGGGGACGGAAGGCGTCCTACGAGCAGTACTTC
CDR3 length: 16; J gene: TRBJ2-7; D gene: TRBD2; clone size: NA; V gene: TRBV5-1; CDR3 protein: CASSVGLAGGTYEQYF; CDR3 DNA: TGCGCCAGCAGCGTCGGACTAGCGGGAGGAACCTACGAGCAGTACTTC
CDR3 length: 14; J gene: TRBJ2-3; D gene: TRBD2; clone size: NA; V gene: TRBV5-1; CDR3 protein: CASRAGEHYYTQYF; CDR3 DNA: TGCGCCAGCAGGGCGGGAGAACACTACTATACGCAGTATTTT
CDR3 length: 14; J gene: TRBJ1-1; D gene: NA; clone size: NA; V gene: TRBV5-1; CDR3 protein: CASSTRVMNTEAFF; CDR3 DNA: TGCGCCAGCAGCACCAGGGTGATGAACACTGAAGCTTTCTTT
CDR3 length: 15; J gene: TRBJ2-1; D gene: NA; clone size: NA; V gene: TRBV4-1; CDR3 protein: CASSQVEYGKNEQFF; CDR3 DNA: TGCGCCAGCAGCCAGGTCGAATACGGAAAAAATGAGCAGTTCTTC
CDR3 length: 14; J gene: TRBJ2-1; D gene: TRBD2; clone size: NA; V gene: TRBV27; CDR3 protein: CASRVPGLRNEQFF; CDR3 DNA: TGTGCCAGCAGAGTTCCGGGACTAAGGAATGAGCAGTTCTTC
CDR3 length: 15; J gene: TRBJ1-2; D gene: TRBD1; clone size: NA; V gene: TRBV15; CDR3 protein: CATTRQGAVNYGYTF; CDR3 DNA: TGTGCCACAACTAGACAGGGGGCGGTTAACTATGGCTACACCTTC
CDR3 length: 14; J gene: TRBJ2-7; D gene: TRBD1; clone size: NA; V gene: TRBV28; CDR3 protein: CASSIRTGFYEQYF; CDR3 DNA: TGTGCCAGCAGTATACGGACAGGGTTCTACGAGCAGTACTTC
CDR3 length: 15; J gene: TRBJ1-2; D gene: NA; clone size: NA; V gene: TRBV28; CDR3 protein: CASSSSGPPNYGYTF; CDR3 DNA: TGTGCCAGCAGCTCTAGCGGGCCCCCTAACTATGGCTACACCTTC
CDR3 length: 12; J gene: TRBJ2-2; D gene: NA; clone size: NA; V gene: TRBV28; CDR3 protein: CASSGATGELFF; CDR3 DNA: TGTGCCAGCAGTGGCGCAACCGGGGAGCTGTTTTTT
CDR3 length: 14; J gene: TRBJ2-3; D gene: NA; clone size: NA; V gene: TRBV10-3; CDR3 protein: CAISDGGGTDTQYF; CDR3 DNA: TGTGCCATCAGTGATGGGGGTGGCACAGATACGCAGTATTTT
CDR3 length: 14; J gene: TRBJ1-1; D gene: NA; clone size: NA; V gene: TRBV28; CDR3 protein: CASSVLLGTTEAFF; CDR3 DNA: TGTGCCAGCAGTGTTTTATTGGGGACCACTGAAGCTTTCTTT
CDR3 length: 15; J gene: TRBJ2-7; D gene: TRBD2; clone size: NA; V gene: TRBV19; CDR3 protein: CASMGPTSGSYEQYF; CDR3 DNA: TGTGCCAGTATGGGACCCACTAGCGGCTCCTACGAGCAGTACTTC
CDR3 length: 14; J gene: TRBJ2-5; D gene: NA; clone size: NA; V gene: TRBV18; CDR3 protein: CASSPLGHQETQYF; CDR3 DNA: TGTGCCAGCTCACCACTAGGGCACCAAGAGACCCAGTACTTC